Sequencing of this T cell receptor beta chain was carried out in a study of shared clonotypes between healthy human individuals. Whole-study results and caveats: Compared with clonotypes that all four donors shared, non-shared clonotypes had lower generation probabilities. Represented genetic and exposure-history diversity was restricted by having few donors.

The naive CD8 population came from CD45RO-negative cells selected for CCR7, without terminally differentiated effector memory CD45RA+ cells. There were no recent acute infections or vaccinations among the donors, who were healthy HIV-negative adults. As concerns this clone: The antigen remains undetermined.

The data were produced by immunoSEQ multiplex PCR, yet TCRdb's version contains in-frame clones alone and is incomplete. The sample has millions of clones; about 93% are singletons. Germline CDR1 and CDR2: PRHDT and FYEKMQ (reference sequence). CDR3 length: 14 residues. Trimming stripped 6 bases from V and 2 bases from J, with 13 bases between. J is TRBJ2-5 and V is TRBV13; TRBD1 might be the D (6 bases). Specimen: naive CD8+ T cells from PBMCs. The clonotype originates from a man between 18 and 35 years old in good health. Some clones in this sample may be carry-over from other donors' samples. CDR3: CASSRPDSQETQYF. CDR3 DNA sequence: TGTGCCAGCAGTAGGCCGGACAGTCAAGAGACCCAGTACTTC.